This T cell receptor beta chain was observed in a study of read filtering for tumor transcriptome and immune sequencing. The sample holds many counts of this clonotype. Its antigen is unknown. Every patient had bone marrow sampled while the disease was active. This library used 300 to 500 ng RNA and molecular barcoded adaptors spanning alpha/delta and beta/gamma chains. TCRdb re-called the reads with MiXCR, one entry per CDR3 protein. The sample comprises 35,000 to 40,000 distinct CDR3 sequences, 12% to 15% of which are singletons, and less than 45% rests with the top ten. General study points: Dropping single-read clonotypes raised IR-seq and RNA-seq shared-clonotype correlation.

Specimen: a population of CD138-negative cells sorted from bone marrow. The receptor was isolated from a donor aged 40 or older with multiple myeloma.

In DNA form, the CDR3 reads TGCGCCAGCAGCTTAGGACCTAGCGGGAGTAGGACAGATACGCAGTATTTT. Protein sequence: CASSLGPSGSRTDTQYF. The chain joins TRBV5-1 to TRBJ2-3; 10 nucleotides line up with TRBD2. From germline, CDR1 is SGHRS and CDR2 YFSETQ. V gave up 2 bases and J gave up 3 bases; unmatched junction bases: 9. The CDR3 is 17 amino acids.